The T cell receptor beta chain under discussion was sequenced for a study of blood T cell repertoires in COVID-19. Using immunoSEQ multiplex PCR, the repertoire was profiled, and TCRdb retains in-frame clones only, with some absent. The data contain roughly 110,000 clones, about 85% of them singletons. Trimming cost V 4 bases and J 6 bases; bases outside gene matches: 7. Germline V gives CDR1 SGHNT, CDR2 YYREEE (reference sequence). The CDR3 is made up of 13 amino acids. The TCR comes from a man aged 40-49 years with acute or convalescent COVID-19. The specimen was peripheral blood. This chain joins TRBV5-4 and TRBJ2-7, with TRBD1 matching over 7 bases. The CDR3 reads CASSADRVREQYF. The DNA of the CDR3 is TGTGCCAGCAGCGCCGACAGGGTTCGCGAGCAGTACTTC.